This T cell receptor beta chain was sequenced during a study of OX40 agonist ivuxolimab in advanced cancers. Study overall: Intravenous ivuxolimab was administered to patients every 2 weeks at 0.01 to 10 mg/kg. Study findings and constraints: At 0.1 to 3.0 mg/kg, clonal expansion of CD4+ and CD8+ blood T cells had occurred by week 6. Expanded clones belonging to CD8+ T cells outnumbered, on average, those of CD4+.

The germline gives CDR1 MDHEN, CDR2 SYDVKM. This CDR3 has 15 residues. Trimming removed 5 bases from V and 4 bases from J, with 18 bases in between. As to this clone: Its matching antigen is unknown.

Profiled with immunoSEQ multiplex PCR; TCRdb holds only in-frame clones, not every one. The table lists about 38,000 clones, 70% to 85% of them singletons. Systemic immunosuppression or a history of autoimmune disease excluded patients. This receptor was obtained from an adult with an advanced solid tumor such as melanoma, head and neck, liver or kidney cancer. Sequences were derived from CD4+ or CD8+ T cells sorted from blood, sampled in a trial of the OX40 agonist ivuxolimab. The V call is TRBV28, the J call TRBJ2-7; D is perhaps TRBD2 (7 bases). The CDR3 region is CASSGGASPGYEQYF. The CDR3 DNA reads TGTGCCAGCAGTGGGGGGGCCAGCCCCGGGTACGAGCAGTACTTC. The whole variable domain, remainder taken from reference TRBV28 and TRBJ2-7, is DVKVTQSSRYLVKRTGEKVFLECVQDMDHENMFWYRQDPGLGLRLIYFSYDVKMKEKGDIPEGYSVSREKKERFSLILESASTNQTSMYLCASSGGASPGYEQYFGPGTRLTVT.